The 8 T cell receptor beta chains below all came from one sample that was sequenced in a study of T cells in Graves' hyperthyroidism and ophthalmopathy. TCR beta CDR3 regions were amplified from RNA. TCR CDR3 underwent first-round RT-PCR with the HTBI primer set. TCRdb analysed the multiplex PCR reads with MiXCR anew, one entry per CDR3 protein. The sample consists of under 400,000 distinct CDR3 sequences, around 18% of them appearing once. The sequenced sample was blood. These receptors came from a woman between 35 and 50 years old with Graves' ophthalmopathy.

This clonotype showed up many times. The chain employs TRBV12-3 or TRBV12-4 and TRBJ1-6; no definite D call. The germline V and J ends were trimmed by 5 bases and 7 bases, with 6 bases remaining between them. The CDR3 sequence is 12 residues long. The CDR3 here is CASSPTNSPLHF. CDR3 bases: TGTGCCAGCAGTCCCACGAATTCACCCCTCCACTTT.

This clonotype was counted at least ten times. This chain uses TRBV7-2 with TRBJ1-1; D gene ambiguous. Germline CDR1 and CDR2: SGHTA and FQGNSA. The CDR3 runs to 15 residues. Trimming took off 2 bases at V and 8 bases at J, with 18 bases between the two ends. CDR3 sequence: CASSLSPGLEPEAFF. In nucleotides, the CDR3 is TGTGCCAGCAGCTTAAGCCCAGGTTTGGAACCCGAAGCTTTCTTT. Based on the CDR3 plus reference TRBV7-2 and TRBJ1-1, the full variable domain is GAGVSQSPSNKVTEKGKDVELRCDPISGHTALYWYRQSLGQGLEFLIYFQGNSAPDKSGLPSDRFSAERTGGSVSTLTIQRTQQEDSAVYLCASSLSPGLEPEAFFGQGTRLTVV.

This clonotype has ten or more counts. The chain carries TRBV27 and TRBJ1-2, with TRBD1 matching over 8 bases. There are 12 residues in the CDR3. Germline loops: CDR1 MNHEY, CDR2 SMNVEV (reference sequence). V was pared by 6 bases and J by 7 bases, with 4 bases of the junction left unmatched. The CDR3 nucleotides read TGTGCCAGCAGAGGACAGGGAATTGGCTACACCTTC. It codes for CASRGQGIGYTF.

This clonotype appeared many times. The chain is built from TRBV11-2 and TRBJ2-2, with 8 bases lining up with TRBD2. V lost 2 bases and J lost 6; bases outside the gene matches: 5. CDR3 size: 15 residues. Germline V gives CDR1 SGHAT, CDR2 FQNNGV. CDR3 bases: TGTGCCAGCAGCTTAAAGCGGGAGATCCCCGGGGAGCTGTTTTTT. Its translation is CASSLKREIPGELFF.

This clonotype was detected many times. The rearrangement joins TRBV12-3 or TRBV12-4 to TRBJ1-5; D gene uncertain. The V end lost 1 base, the J end lost 0 bases, and 13 bases lay between the germline ends. The CDR3 covers 17 residues. The CDR3 nucleotides are TGTGCCAGCAGTTTAGTTTTACAGAAATATAGCAATCAGCCCCAGCATTTT. Protein sequence: CASSLVLQKYSNQPQHF.

There are many counts of this clonotype. This rearrangement joins TRBV25-1 to TRBJ1-1; a possible D gene is TRBD1 (5 bases). The CDR3 spans 14 residues. Trimming took 4 bases from V and 1 from J, leaving 10 bases between them. Looked up from germline, CDR1 is MGHDK and CDR2 is SYGVNS. DNA for the CDR3: TGTGCCAGCAGTGGGATAGGACAGAACACTGAAGCTTTCTTT. Protein: CASSGIGQNTEAFF.

This sequence joins TRBV6-2 or TRBV6-3 and TRBJ2-7, with TRBD2 identical over 7 bases. There are 17 residues in the CDR3. From germline, CDR1 is MNHEY and CDR2 SVGEGT. The V segment lost 5 bases and the J segment 6 bases; nucleotides outside the gene matches: 19. CDR3 loop: CASSTPPGRGSLGEQYF. The DNA for the CDR3 is TGTGCCAGCAGTACCCCTCCCGGGCGCGGGAGCCTCGGCGAGCAGTACTTC.

This clonotype has at least ten counts. The gene calls are TRBV7-9 and TRBJ2-5, with 11 bases aligning to TRBD1. V lost 6 bases, J lost 5 bases, and 11 bases stayed unmatched. This CDR3 spans 16 amino acids. Germline assignment: CDR1 SEHNR and CDR2 FQNEAQ (reference sequence). DNA for the CDR3: TGTGCCAGCAGTTTACCTGGACAGGGGGCTTGGGAGACCCAGTACTTC. It is translated as CASSLPGQGAWETQYF.